Presented here are 15 T cell receptor beta chains from one specimen sequenced in a study of T-cell reconstitution after alpha-beta-depleted transplantation in children. Unique molecular identifiers were built into the TCRbeta library. Via MiXCR, TCRdb re-called the PCR reads, giving one row per CDR3 protein. This sample yields some 500,000 distinct CDR3 sequences, of which 15% to 20% are seen a single time; 3% to 4% belongs to the top ten. The sequenced sample was PBMCs from the stem cell graft donor, obtained from the stem cell graft. These receptor sequences come from a human donor who donated a stem cell graft to a child with acute lymphoblastic leukemia.

This clonotype was seen only a few times. The chain joins TRBV15 to TRBJ2-5; 13 nucleotides agree with TRBD2. J was trimmed by 3 bases and V by 1 base; bases with no gene match: 8. The CDR3 loop spans 18 amino acids. Germline CDR1 LNHNV, CDR2 YYDKDF (reference sequence). Here the CDR3 reads CATSRGPLAGGRKETQYF. CDR3 sequence (DNA): TGTGCCACCAGCAGAGGCCCACTAGCGGGAGGGCGAAAAGAGACCCAGTACTTC. The complete variable domain, with remaining parts taken from reference TRBV15 and TRBJ2-5, reads DAMVIQNPRYQVTQFGKPVTLSCSQTLNHNVMYWYQQKSSQAPKLLFHYYDKDFNNEADTPDNFQSRRPNTSFCFLDIRSPGLGDTAMYLCATSRGPLAGGRKETQYFGPGTRLLVL.

V usage is TRBV20-1 and J usage is TRBJ2-5; TRBD2 is a possible D gene (7 bases). The germline gives CDR1 DFQATT, CDR2 SNEGSKA (reference sequence). The CDR3 is made up of 13 amino acids. Trimming left V 5 bases short and J 6 bases short, with 16 bases between. CDR3 in amino acids: CSASSGGGKTQYF. CDR3 sequence (DNA): TGCAGTGCTTCTTCGGGGGGCGGAAAGACCCAGTACTTC.

This clonotype occurred a few times. The chain is built from TRBV20-1 and TRBJ1-1; D is unresolved. V was pared by 5 bases and J by 4 bases, with 14 bases between. Germline CDR1 is DFQATT and CDR2 is SNEGSKA (reference sequence). CDR3 length: 13 residues. DNA of the CDR3: TGCAGTGCTGTCTCCTCCATGGGCACTGAAGCTTTCTTT. Its translation: CSAVSSMGTEAFF.

The gene calls are TRBV7-3 and TRBJ1-4; TRBD1 aligns across 10 bases. Germline V gene lookup returns CDR1 SGHTA and CDR2 FQGTGA. There are 13 residues in the CDR3. Losses at the gene ends were 5 bases for V and 8 bases for J; bases not matched to a gene: 2. CDR3 residues: CASSVTGGEKLFF. The CDR3 nucleotides are TGTGCCAGCAGCGTGACAGGGGGCGAAAAACTGTTTTTT.

V and J are TRBV11-2 and TRBJ2-1; 7 bases are a match to TRBD1. Germline assignment: CDR1 SGHAT and CDR2 FQNNGV. This CDR3 is 15 amino acids long. J gave up 7 bases and V 5 bases, and 11 bases lay outside the gene matches. The CDR3 bases are TGTGCCAGCAGCACCAGGGACAGCATAGGAAATGAGCAGTTCTTC. This sequence encodes CASSTRDSIGNEQFF.

This clonotype has only a few counts. This rearrangement joins TRBV20-1 to TRBJ1-2; D unclear. Per the germline V gene, CDR1 is DFQATT and CDR2 is SNEGSKA (reference sequence). The CDR3 covers 12 residues. V lost 5 bases to trimming and J lost 3 bases, with 10 bases between them. The CDR3 loop reads CSASESHYGYTF. The DNA of the CDR3 is TGCAGTGCTTCCGAGAGTCACTATGGCTACACCTTC.

The rearrangement joins TRBV15 to TRBJ2-1, with TRBD2 identical over 12 bases. The V gene end was trimmed by 4 bases and the J gene end by 5 bases; junction bases not matched to a gene: 9. Germline loops: CDR1 LNHNV, CDR2 YYDKDF (reference sequence). The CDR3 extends over 17 amino acids. Written as DNA, the CDR3 is TGTGCCACCAGCAACACTCTAGCGGGAGGGCCCGACAATGAGCAGTTCTTC. Its translation: CATSNTLAGGPDNEQFF.

V and J are TRBV5-1 and TRBJ2-1; 9 bases line up with TRBD2. Germline loops: CDR1 SGHRS, CDR2 YFSETQ. V shed 2 bases and J 8 bases; nucleotides not matched to a gene: 8. The CDR3 is 15 residues long. In nucleotides, the CDR3 is TGCGCCAGCAGCTTTGGTAGCGGGAGTATCGATGAGCAGTTCTTC. It is translated as CASSFGSGSIDEQFF.

V and J are TRBV3-1 and TRBJ1-5; D is unclear. Germline-derived CDR1 and CDR2 are LGHDT and YNNKEL (reference sequence). CDR3 length: 16 amino acids. V lost 1 base and J lost 1, with 11 bases in between. The CDR3 here is CASSQGVRLSNQPQHF. CDR3 bases: TGTGCCAGCAGCCAAGGTGTTAGGTTGAGCAATCAGCCCCAGCATTTT.

The genes are TRBV6-4 and TRBJ2-3, with D possibly matching TRBD2 (5 bases). Germline lookup yields CDR1 MRHNA and CDR2 SNTAGT. Between the trimmed V and J ends, which lost 3 bases and 4 bases, there was a span of 11 bases. The CDR3 length is 14 residues. The CDR3 nucleotides are TGTGCCAGCAGTGAAAATTGGGAGTCAGATACGCAGTATTTT. It encodes CASSENWESDTQYF.

This clonotype was observed a few times. CDR3 in DNA: TGCAGCGTTGAACCTCGGAGGAACCAAGAGACCCAGTACTTC. Encoded protein: CSVEPRRNQETQYF. This sequence joins TRBV29-1 and TRBJ2-5; tentatively, D is TRBD2 (5 bases). The V end was cut by 2 bases, the J end by 0 bases, with 10 bases between. Germline V gene lookup returns CDR1 SQVTM and CDR2 ANQGSEA. This CDR3 has 14 amino acids.

The table lists this clonotype with many counts. V gene TRBV5-1 combines with J gene TRBJ2-3; D might be TRBD1 or TRBD2, each matching 5 bases. V lost 0 bases and J lost 4, with 6 bases in between. The germline V gene encodes CDR1 SGHRS and CDR2 YFSETQ. The length of the CDR3 is 13 residues. The CDR3, as DNA: TGCGCCAGCAGCTTGGTGGGGGCAGATACGCAGTATTTT. As protein: CASSLVGADTQYF.

This chain joins TRBV2 and TRBJ2-3, with 9 bases fitting TRBD1. Germline V gives CDR1 SNHLY, CDR2 FYNNEI. The CDR3 contains 16 residues. V was pared by 7 bases and J by 2 bases, with 10 bases of the junction left unmatched. CDR3 amino acids: CASNPPGTGPTDTQYF. CDR3 bases: TGTGCCAGCAATCCTCCCGGGACAGGGCCCACAGATACGCAGTATTTT.

Only a few counts were recorded for this clonotype. This rearrangement joins TRBV11-1 to TRBJ2-1; TRBD1 aligns across 7 bases. Germline values: CDR1 SGHAT, CDR2 FQDESV (reference sequence). Unmatched junction bases numbered 9, after V lost 1 base and J lost 0 bases. The CDR3 is 18 residues long. In nucleotides, the CDR3 is TGTGCCAGCAGCTTAGGCAGTCCGACAGGGAGCTCCTACAATGAGCAGTTCTTC. Residues: CASSLGSPTGSSYNEQFF.

The chain joins TRBV5-4 to TRBJ2-3; TRBD1 agrees at 8 bases. Germline V gives CDR1 SGHNT, CDR2 YYREEE (reference sequence). The CDR3 has 17 amino acids. Trimming took 5 bases from V and 8 from J; bases not matched to a gene: 19. The CDR3 region has the DNA TGTGCCAGCAGAGGTGACAGGGGAACGCCAGATCCGGGTACGCAGTATTTT. As protein: CASRGDRGTPDPGTQYF.